This TCR beta chain came from a study of OX40 agonist ivuxolimab in advanced cancers. Study at large: Eligibility admitted prior anti-PD-1, anti-PD-L1 or anti-CTLA-4 therapy; about 39% had some.

Autoimmune disease history or systemic immunosuppression disqualified patients. General study findings and limits: The study found among the lowest clonal expansion in partial responders at 0.1-3.0 mg/kg.

TCRdb keeps only in-frame clones here, not all; method: immunoSEQ multiplex PCR. The top ten clones hold more than 9.5% of a sample with about 28,000 clones, 80% of them seen once. Regarding this clone: Its target is unknown.

Germline lookup yields CDR1 LNHNV and CDR2 YYDKDF (reference sequence). CDR3 size: 13 residues. Trimming removed 3 bases from V and 3 bases from J, with 9 bases in between. The chain couples TRBV15 to TRBJ2-7, with D unresolved. The material sequenced was CD4+ or CD8+ T cells sorted from blood, taken in a trial of the OX40 agonist ivuxolimab. The sequence was collected from an adult with an advanced solid tumor such as melanoma, head and neck, liver or kidney cancer. CDR3 loop: CATSRADGYEQYF. CDR3 DNA sequence: TGTGCCACCAGCAGGGCTGACGGCTACGAGCAGTACTTC.